This T cell receptor (beta chain) was captured in a study of blood T cell repertoires in COVID-19. For the study at large: Sample material is recorded as cDNA or gDNA derived from T cells, B-cell-depleted T cells, or PBMCs.

This CDR3 is built from 17 residues. The junction had 6 bases not matched to a gene; V was cut back by 1 base and J by 7 bases. CDR1 is KGHSH and CDR2 is LQKENI in the germline V gene. TCRdb keeps only in-frame clones here, not all; method: immunoSEQ multiplex PCR. The sample consists of about 82,000 clones, about 82% of them appearing once. Sequencing used peripheral blood. The clonotype originates from a man aged 80 or over with active or convalescent COVID-19. The genes are TRBV18 and TRBJ2-1; 14 bases are shared with TRBD2. Here the CDR3 reads CASSPQRGLAGENEQFF. The CDR3, as DNA: TGTGCCAGCTCACCACAGAGGGGACTAGCGGGGGAGAATGAGCAGTTCTTC.